Listed here are 22 T cell receptor beta chains from one sample, sequenced in a study of T cell repertoires in cytomegalovirus infection. TCRdb called the reads again in MiXCR, with one record for every CDR3 protein. This table has hundreds of thousands of distinct CDR3 sequences, about a third appearing once. Their target antigens are unknown. The starting material was cultured CD8+ T cells from PBMCs, obtained from culture after CMV antigen stimulation. These receptors were taken from a human donor in good health (CMV status not recorded). Some clones in this sample may be carry-over from other donors' samples.

This clonotype showed up many times. This chain links TRBV7-9 with TRBJ1-2; D unresolved. Germline assignment: CDR1 SEHNR and CDR2 FQNEAQ (reference sequence). This CDR3 comprises 13 residues. V was cut by 8 bases and J by 8 bases, with 18 bases left in between. CDR3 coding DNA: TGTGCCAGCCAAGCGGCGGAGAGGCTGGGCTACACCTTC. It translates to CASQAAERLGYTF.

This chain uses TRBV7-6 with TRBJ1-1; 7 bases line up with TRBD1. V dropped 1 base and J dropped 1; count of bases not matched to a gene: 6. Germline V gives CDR1 SGHVS, CDR2 FNYEAQ. This CDR3 is built from 16 residues. CDR3 loop: CASSLVTGDGNTEAFF. CDR3 sequence (DNA): TGTGCCAGCAGCTTAGTTACAGGGGATGGGAACACTGAAGCTTTCTTT.

The chain recombines TRBV5-1 with TRBJ1-1; D ambiguous. The germline V gene has CDR1 SGHRS and CDR2 YFSETQ. The CDR3 covers 15 residues. Trimming cost V 1 base and J 0 bases, with 10 bases left between them. Written as DNA, the CDR3 is TGCGCCAGCAGCTTGTTACAGCCATTGAACACTGAAGCTTTCTTT. Amino acid sequence: CASSLLQPLNTEAFF.

Only a few counts were recorded for this clonotype. V and J are TRBV7-3 and TRBJ2-7; 9 nucleotides agree with TRBD1. The CDR3 extends over 16 amino acids. The junction had 8 bases not matched to a gene; V was cut back by 5 bases and J by 0 bases. CDR1 and CDR2 from the germline V gene are SGHTA and FQGTGA. CDR3 bases: TGTGCCAGCAGCCTTGGGGACAGGGATAGCTCCTACGAGCAGTACGTC. Its protein product is CASSLGDRDSSYEQYV.

The chain joins TRBV19 to TRBJ1-3, with D hard to call. V gave up 5 bases and J gave up 1 base, with 21 bases separating them. The length of the CDR3 is 18 residues. CDR1 LNHDA and CDR2 SQIVND come from the germline V gene (reference sequence). As DNA, the CDR3 is TGTGCCAGTAGTCCCGGACTGAGACTTAGCTTTTCTGGAAACACCATATATTTT. It specifies CASSPGLRLSFSGNTIYF.

Only a few counts were recorded for this clonotype. The chain has TRBV19 and TRBJ1-1, with D maybe TRBD1 (5 bases). Trimming took off 3 bases at V and 10 bases at J, with 21 bases between the two ends. This CDR3 is built from 15 residues. Germline CDR1 reads LNHDA; CDR2 reads SQIVND (reference sequence). In DNA form, the CDR3 reads TGTGCCAGTAGTATGGGTCAACTCGGGGACTCTGGAGCTTTCTTT. Translating it yields CASSMGQLGDSGAFF. Full variable domain (missing parts from reference TRBV19 and TRBJ1-1): DGGITQSPKYLFRKEGQNVTLSCEQNLNHDAMYWYRQDPGQGLRLIYYSQIVNDFQKGDIAEGYSVSREKKESFPLTVTSAQKNPTAFYLCASSMGQLGDSGAFFGQGTRLTVV.

The V gene is TRBV5-5, the J gene TRBJ2-1; no reliable D call. The CDR3 spans 15 residues. The germline CDR1 and CDR2 sequences are SGHKS and YYEKEE (reference sequence). Trimming stripped 4 bases from V and 5 bases from J, with 16 bases between. The CDR3 bases are TGTGCCAGCAGCGTGGCTGCCCTCCCGAACAATGAGCAGTTCTTC. Protein product: CASSVAALPNNEQFF.

This clonotype occurred a few times. The chain couples TRBV5-1 to TRBJ1-2, with 10 bases identical to TRBD1. Germline trimming cut 4 bases from V and 3 bases from J; bases unmatched to any gene: 12. CDR3 length: 17 amino acids. CDR1 and CDR2 from the germline V gene are SGHRS and YFSETQ. The CDR3 loop is CASSPYTGTGEDYGYTF. The CDR3 DNA sequence: TGCGCCAGCAGCCCCTATACCGGGACAGGGGAGGACTATGGCTACACCTTC.

V and J are TRBV7-6 and TRBJ1-1; 8 bases are a match to TRBD1. The CDR3 extends over 16 amino acids. Germline CDR1 is SGHVS and CDR2 is FNYEAQ. Trimming took 3 bases from V and 0 from J; bases not matched to a gene: 6. Here the CDR3 reads CASSLGTGSMNTEAFF. The CDR3 nucleotides read TGTGCCAGCAGCTTGGGGACAGGCAGCATGAACACTGAAGCTTTCTTT. Using reference TRBV7-6 and TRBJ1-1 for the parts outside the CDR3, the full variable domain is GAGVSQSPRYKVTKRGQDVALRCDPISGHVSLYWYRQALGQGPEFLTYFNYEAQQDKSGLPNDRFSAERPEGSISTLTIQRTEQRDSAMYRCASSLGTGSMNTEAFFGQGTRLTVV.

Concerning this clonotype itself: A read error is likely, as this CDR3 ends without the conserved phenylalanine or tryptophan. V gene TRBV5-5 combines with J gene TRBJ2-7, with 8 bases that match TRBD1. This CDR3 has 14 residues. V shed 3 bases, J shed 4 bases, and the junction held 6 bases outside the gene matches. Germline V gives CDR1 SGHKS, CDR2 YYEKEE (reference sequence). The CDR3 DNA follows: TGTGCCAGCAGCTCAAGGACAGGGAGTTACGAGCAGTACTAC. This gives the protein CASSSRTGSYEQYY.

The chain combines TRBV6-5 with TRBJ2-3; 8 bases map to TRBD2. V lost 6 bases to trimming and J lost 10 bases; unmatched junction nucleotides: 12. This CDR3 comprises 14 residues. The germline CDR1 and CDR2 sequences are MNHEY and SVGAGI. The CDR3 DNA is TGTGCCAGCAGCCCTACAGGGACGGGGGGGGCGCAGTATTTT. This codes for CASSPTGTGGAQYF.

The chain employs TRBV2 and TRBJ2-2; D is undetermined. Germline CDR1 is SNHLY and CDR2 is FYNNEI. The CDR3 sequence is 15 residues long. Trimming removed 3 bases from V and 5 bases from J, with 13 bases in between. CDR3 sequence: CASSEGSGGTGELFF. The CDR3 nucleotides are TGTGCCAGCAGTGAGGGGTCAGGCGGTACCGGGGAGCTGTTTTTT.

This clonotype has more than one count but fewer than ten. The chain combines TRBV12-3 or TRBV12-4 with TRBJ1-5; TRBD1 might be the D (5 bases). Trimming removed 0 bases from V and 7 bases from J, with 13 bases in between. This CDR3 comprises 15 residues. The CDR3 here is CASSLAGTEGQPQHF. CDR3 DNA: TGTGCCAGCAGTTTAGCGGGGACCGAAGGACAGCCCCAGCATTTT.

The CDR3 spells CSALLDRGFTNYGYTF. CDR3 sequence (DNA): TGCAGCGCTTTGTTGGACAGGGGGTTCACTAACTATGGCTACACCTTC. This sequence joins TRBV29-1 and TRBJ1-2; 10 nucleotides line up with TRBD1. The germline CDR1 and CDR2 sequences are SQVTM and ANQGSEA. The V gene end was trimmed by 7 bases and the J gene end by 0 bases; junction bases not matched to a gene: 11. The CDR3 sequence is 16 residues long.

The sample holds a few counts of this clonotype. V is TRBV6-5 and J is TRBJ2-2; TRBD2 is a possible D gene (5 bases). The V gene lost 8 bases and the J gene lost 1 base, with 8 bases spanning the gap. The CDR3 loop spans 13 amino acids. Germline V gives CDR1 MNHEY, CDR2 SVGAGI. The CDR3 sequence: CASGERNTGELFF. The CDR3 DNA reads TGTGCCAGCGGGGAGCGGAACACCGGGGAGCTGTTTTTT.

The chain carries TRBV4-1 and TRBJ2-5; 7 bases are a match to TRBD1. The CDR3 runs to 16 residues. Trimming took 1 base from V and 2 from J; bases not matched to a gene: 7. Germline V lookup: CDR1 MGHRA, CDR2 YSYEKL. The CDR3 coding sequence is TGCGCCAGCAGCCAAGGGTGGGGGACAGAACAAGAGACCCAGTACTTC. This translates into CASSQGWGTEQETQYF.

This clonotype has only a few counts. This chain connects TRBV7-9 to TRBJ1-1, with 9 bases fitting TRBD1. This CDR3 spans 14 amino acids. The V segment lost 4 bases and the J segment 6 bases; nucleotides outside the gene matches: 6. Germline V CDR1 and CDR2: SEHNR, FQNEAQ (reference sequence). The DNA for the CDR3 is TGTGCCAGCAGCTCGGACAGGGGTTTTGCTGAAGCTTTCTTT. This sequence encodes CASSSDRGFAEAFF. The full variable domain, rest sourced from reference TRBV7-9 and TRBJ1-1, is DTGVSQNPRHKITKRGQNVTFRCDPISEHNRLYWYRQTLGQGPEFLTYFQNEAQLEKSRLLSDRFSAERPKGSFSTLEIQRTEQGDSAMYLCASSSDRGFAEAFFGQGTRLTVV.

This clonotype was observed a handful of times. This chain connects TRBV12-3 or TRBV12-4 to TRBJ2-7; D is unclear. This CDR3 has 13 amino acids. Trimming cost V 5 bases and J 0 bases, with 8 bases left between them. The CDR3 bases are TGTGCCAGCAGTCCAGGTCACTCCTACGAGCAGTACGTC. This codes for CASSPGHSYEQYV.

This clonotype was found a few times. This rearrangement joins TRBV7-8 to TRBJ1-5; 9 bases are shared with TRBD1. Germline V gene lookup returns CDR1 SGHVS and CDR2 FQNEAQ. Unmatched junction bases numbered 6, after V lost 5 bases and J lost 1 base. This CDR3 has 16 amino acids. Here the CDR3 reads CASSPWTGESNQPQHF. Here the CDR3 DNA reads TGTGCCAGCAGCCCTTGGACAGGGGAGAGCAATCAGCCCCAGCATTTT.

There are many counts of this clonotype. The chain is built from TRBV6-1 and TRBJ2-1, with D possibly matching TRBD1 (7 bases). The CDR3 length is 12 residues. Germline CDR1 reads MNHNS; CDR2 reads SASEGT. V lost 7 bases and J lost 6, with 10 bases in between. CDR3 residues: CASNRGGNEQFF. In DNA, the CDR3 is TGTGCCAGCAACAGGGGAGGCAATGAGCAGTTCTTC.

This clonotype was seen only a few times. V and J are TRBV27 and TRBJ2-3; no clear D. The V gene lost 7 bases and the J gene lost 0 bases, with 11 bases spanning the gap. There are 14 residues in the CDR3. Per germline, CDR1 MNHEY and CDR2 SMNVEV (reference sequence). The CDR3 is CASTQADSTDTQYF. The CDR3 DNA follows: TGTGCCAGCACCCAAGCAGATAGCACAGATACGCAGTATTTT.

This clonotype was counted ten times or more. The V and J genes are TRBV7-9 and TRBJ2-1; 11 nucleotides match TRBD1. CDR1 and CDR2 from the germline V gene are SEHNR and FQNEAQ (reference sequence). The CDR3 covers 15 residues. The junction had 7 bases not matched to a gene; V was cut back by 6 bases and J by 6 bases. The chain's CDR3 is CASRSPGTGGNEQFF. The CDR3 bases are TGTGCCAGCAGATCCCCCGGGACAGGGGGCAATGAGCAGTTCTTC.